Listed below are T cell receptor beta chains from one sample, sequenced in a study of blood T cell repertoires in COVID-19. Profiled with immunoSEQ multiplex PCR; TCRdb holds only in-frame clones, not every one. The sample yields roughly 99,000 clones, 75% to 95% seen once. Sequencing input: peripheral blood. All receptors derive from a woman in her 30s with acute or convalescent COVID-19. The CDR3 runs from the conserved cysteine through the conserved F or W. Fields, in order: J gene, V gene, clone size, D gene, CDR3 protein, CDR3 DNA. A D gene is named only where the DNA matches it firmly. Size is omitted from some rows. Given values are once, few, many or a class for expanded clones.

TRBJ2-7	TRBV29-1	-	TRBD1	CSVAGTGGEQYF	TGCAGCGTTGCCGGGACAGGGGGCGAGCAGTACTTC
TRBJ1-2	TRBV30	-	TRBD1	CACLRDRPFGYTF	TGTGCCTGCCTAAGGGACAGACCTTTCGGCTACACCTTC
TRBJ1-2	TRBV6-2/TRBV6-3	-	-	CASSRQANYGYTF	TGTGCCAGCAGTCGACAGGCTAACTATGGCTACACCTTC
TRBJ1-1	TRBV5-1	once	-	CASSSPLGGRGSTEAFF	TGCGCCAGCAGCTCCCCTCTGGGGGGGAGGGGCAGCACTGAAGCTTTCTTT
TRBJ2-5	TRBV24-1	few	-	CATSQGTETQYF	TGTGCCACCAGTCAGGGGACCGAGACCCAGTACTTC
TRBJ2-1	TRBV1	-	-	CTSSRGGTSGAFAYYNEQFF	TGCACCAGCAGCCGCGGAGGGACTAGCGGGGCGTTTGCCTACTACAATGAGCAGTTCTTC
TRBJ1-2	TRBV4-1	-	TRBD1	CASSQPRQGLYGYTF	TGCGCCAGCAGCCAACCGCGACAGGGTCTTTATGGCTACACCTTC
TRBJ1-1	TRBV30	-	TRBD1	CAWSGDRVEAFF	TGTGCCTGGAGCGGGGACAGAGTTGAAGCTTTCTTT
TRBJ2-7	TRBV27	once	-	CASSLSWRGKMNEQYF	TGTGCCAGCAGTTTATCGTGGAGGGGAAAGATGAACGAGCAGTACTTC
TRBJ2-7	TRBV5-6	-	TRBD1	CASSLFTTGVDEQYF	TGTGCCAGCAGCTTGTTCACGACAGGGGTGGACGAGCAGTACTTC
TRBJ1-3	TRBV28	-	-	CASSLGTGFSGNTIYF	TGTGCCAGCAGTTTAGGTACAGGATTCTCTGGAAACACCATATATTTT
TRBJ2-7	TRBV4-3	-	TRBD2	CASSQDSASGEQYF	TGCGCCAGCAGCCAAGATTCGGCTAGCGGCGAGCAGTACTTC
TRBJ2-1	TRBV5-1	few	-	CASSPQGYNEQFF	TGCGCCAGCAGCCCCCAGGGATACAATGAGCAGTTCTTC
TRBJ1-2	TRBV7-2	few	-	CASSLSGLSYGYTF	TGTGCCAGCAGCCTTAGCGGACTGAGCTATGGCTACACCTTC
TRBJ1-4	TRBV2	-	-	CASSENENEANEKLFF	TGTGCCAGCAGTGAAAACGAGAACGAGGCTAATGAAAAACTGTTTTTT
TRBJ1-5	TRBV5-6	-	-	CASSFAGASQPQHF	TGTGCCAGCAGCTTTGCAGGGGCTAGTCAGCCCCAGCATTTT
TRBJ2-4	TRBV3-1/TRBV3-2	-	TRBD2	CASSQDSGAGTKNIQYF	TGTGCCAGCAGCCAAGATAGCGGGGCGGGGACCAAAAACATTCAGTACTTC
TRBJ2-3	TRBV7-8	few	TRBD2	CATTTAASGGAMTDTQYF	TGTGCCACCACCACTGCCGCTAGCGGGGGGGCGATGACAGATACGCAGTATTTT
TRBJ1-6	TRBV11-2	-	-	CASSLDHWGVNSPLHF	TGTGCCAGCAGCTTAGATCACTGGGGGGTAAATTCACCCCTCCACTTT
TRBJ2-3	TRBV4-3	-	TRBD2	CASSQDSPGGGTDTQYF	TGCGCCAGCAGCCAAGATTCTCCGGGGGGAGGGACAGATACGCAGTATTTT
TRBJ2-1	TRBV19	-	TRBD2	CASSFPTSGRRVSYNEQFF	TGTGCCAGTAGTTTCCCGACTAGCGGGAGGAGGGTCTCCTACAATGAGCAGTTCTTC
TRBJ2-1	TRBV7-9	-	TRBD2	CASSRLAGSYNEQFF	TGTGCCAGCAGCAGACTAGCGGGTTCCTACAATGAGCAGTTCTTC
TRBJ1-2	TRBV5-1	-	TRBD1	CASSPNPTGNGYTF	TGCGCCAGCAGCCCTAACCCGACAGGGAACGGCTACACCTTC
TRBJ2-3	TRBV15	-	-	CATSRDKYFGDDTQYF	TGTGCCACCAGCAGAGATAAATACTTCGGGGATGATACGCAGTATTTT
TRBJ2-2	TRBV7-2	-	TRBD1	CASSIQGTGELFF	TGTGCCAGCAGCATACAGGGGACCGGGGAGCTGTTTTTT
TRBJ1-3	TRBV2	few	-	CASKAGLAGNTIYF	TGTGCCAGCAAGGCGGGGTTGGCTGGAAACACCATATATTTT
TRBJ2-1	TRBV9	-	-	CASSVAGGWHEQFF	TGTGCCAGCAGCGTAGCAGGGGGGTGGCATGAGCAGTTCTTC
TRBJ2-1	TRBV9	-	TRBD2	CATYLVGGEPDNEQFF	TGTGCCACATACCTAGTTGGGGGGGAGCCTGACAATGAGCAGTTCTTC
TRBJ2-7	TRBV7-3	-	TRBD1	CASSLTGVDEQYF	TGTGCCAGCAGCCTGACAGGGGTCGACGAGCAGTACTTC
TRBJ2-5	TRBV27	-	-	CASSRRPQETQYF	TGTGCCAGCAGCCGGAGGCCACAAGAGACCCAGTACTTC
TRBJ1-2	TRBV5-1	-	-	CASSPLQGASYGYTF	TGCGCCAGCAGCCCACTACAGGGAGCCTCCTATGGCTACACCTTC
TRBJ2-7	TRBV9	-	TRBD1	CASSAGQGAGEQYF	TGTGCCAGCAGCGCCGGACAGGGGGCGGGAGAGCAGTACTTC
TRBJ1-4	TRBV18	-	-	CASSPDFGQLAKLFF	TGTGCCAGCTCACCGGACTTCGGGCAACTAGCTAAACTGTTTTTT
TRBJ2-1	TRBV9	-	TRBD2	CASSLRLAGGLYNEQFF	TGTGCCAGCAGCCTCCGACTAGCGGGAGGGCTTTACAATGAGCAGTTCTTC
TRBJ2-4	TRBV4-2	few	TRBD1	CASSRTSGQQSPVQYF	TGTGCCAGCAGCCGAACTTCGGGACAGCAAAGCCCCGTTCAGTACTTC
TRBJ1-1	TRBV6-5	once	-	CASTRIGNTEAFF	TGTGCCAGCACACGAATCGGGAACACTGAAGCTTTCTTT
TRBJ2-1	TRBV6-4	-	TRBD2	CASSDSWTSHNNEQFF	TGTGCCAGCAGTGACTCGTGGACTAGCCATAACAATGAGCAGTTCTTC
TRBJ1-4	TRBV18	-	-	CASSPEPRVIGEKLFF	TGTGCCAGCTCACCCGAACCCAGGGTGATTGGTGAAAAACTGTTTTTT